The clone carrying this T cell receptor beta chain has a single count. The method was immunoSEQ multiplex PCR; TCRdb's version includes in-frame clones alone and lacks a portion of them. The profile shows roughly 79,000 clones, 91% of them singletons. The source of the sample is a study of technical replicates of blood from several donors. V lost 6 bases and J lost 8, with 13 bases in between. The CDR3 has 13 residues. CDR1 and CDR2 (germline): MNHEY, SMNVEV (reference sequence). Sequencing used T cells isolated from PBMCs. The gene calls are TRBV27 and TRBJ1-4; a weak D match, TRBD1 (6 bases). This clonotype originated in a human donor in good health. Some clones in this sample may be carry-over from other donors' samples. CDR3 residues: CASSLTGLEKLFF. DNA of the CDR3: TGTGCCAGCAGCTTGACAGGTCTCGAAAAACTGTTTTTT. The full variable domain, its missing parts supplied by reference TRBV27 and TRBJ1-4, is EAQVTQNPRYLITVTGKKLTVTCSQNMNHEYMSWYRQDPGLGLRQIYYSMNVEVTDKGDVPEGYKVSRKEKRNFPLILESPSPNQTSLYFCASSLTGLEKLFFGSGTQLSVL.